This record concerns one TCR beta chain sequence. The sample originates from a study of shared clonotypes between healthy human individuals. CDR3 size: 16 residues. The V gene end was trimmed by 1 base and the J gene end by 3 bases; junction bases not matched to a gene: 7. Germline loops: CDR1 SNHLY, CDR2 FYNNEI. Assay used: immunoSEQ multiplex PCR; TCRdb lists only in-frame clones, some missing. The table includes roughly 1.5 million clones, 98% detected once. This chain links TRBV2 with TRBJ2-3; 7 positions agree with TRBD2. The sample taken for sequencing was naive CD4+ T cells sorted from blood. The subset is: CD45RA+ positively selected. The TCR originated in a man aged 30-40 years in good health. The CDR3 DNA reads as TGTGCCAGCAGTGAAGGTTGGGCGCGGGGGACAGATACGCAGTATTTT. Protein sequence: CASSEGWARGTDTQYF.